This entry features one T cell receptor beta chain sequence. There is no known antigen for this receptor. Within one base of it there is no much larger clone, and no base qualities were kept. These data originate in a study of blood T cell repertoires in COVID-19 (TCRdb year 2020). About the full investigation: The collaborator samples originated in the United States, Italy and Spain and spanned the acute and convalescent phases of COVID-19. The prospective study material was composed of cDNA or gDNA derived from T cells, B-cell-depleted T cells, or PBMCs. The dataset comprised deeply sampled blood TCRbeta repertoires from subjects exposed to, actively infected with, or recovered from COVID-19. The repertoires were released in a freely available public database intended as a resource for research on the immune response to SARS-CoV-2. Samples were obtained from the ongoing ImmuneRACE study (first 160 participants) and from 1,200 or so subjects provided by 6 global collaborators. Nearly every sample came with metadata listing a de-identified subject ID, COVID-19 status, age in years and sex. Where HLA class I and class II types were available, the types were taken from metadata supplied by the sample provider, not from assay-based typing. Beyond this particular receptor, the publication reports: The quantity of clinical and demographic metadata differed by source and by participant and was supplied without curation.

A second Seattle source provided samples from volunteer blood donors who had recovered from COVID-19. Each collaborating institution followed its own protocols to collect whole blood in K2EDTA tubes. Collaborator samples were shipped for TCRbeta analysis as frozen whole blood, isolated PBMCs, or DNA extracted from either sample type. TCRbeta CDR3 regions were amplified from genomic DNA by means of the immunoSEQ Assay, a bias-controlled multiplex PCR. As for the authors' bioinformatics: The number of nucleated cells in each sample was estimated by amplification of reference gene primers within the assay. To quantify the absolute abundance of each unique TCRbeta CDR3 rearrangement, sequence reads were collapsed and filtered. For each sample, productive Simpson clonality was calculated by taking the square root of Simpson's diversity index across productive rearrangements. In TCRdb, the immuneACCESS table is reduced to in-frame sequences with V and J assigned. These tables do not hold every clone; where another copy was compared, an unresolved V gene accounts for under half, and the others remain unexplained. From that table come the V and J calls and clone size; the DNA was used to work out D and trimming. The sample data list about 240,000 clones, and approximately 83% of these were observed just once. The biggest ten clones account for approximately 1.8% of the sample.

Measured from the cysteine to the phenylalanine, the CDR3 is 14 residues long. Solely the CDR3 DNA is kept, with 42 bases framed from the first base. The germline V gene yields SNHLY for CDR1 and FYNNEI for CDR2. Trimming accounts for 9 bases at V and 0 bases at J, while the number of junction bases matched to no gene is 5. The chain was built from TRBV2 and TRBJ1-3, and TRBD1 aligns with 7 junction nucleotides. This receptor was obtained from a man under 40 who had recovered from COVID-19. The sample consisted of peripheral blood. Here the CDR3 is given as CASLYRGSGNTIYF. The DNA is as follows: TGTGCCAGTCTCTACAGGGGCTCTGGAAACACCATATATTTT.